This section outlines one T cell receptor (beta chain) sequence together with its context. The data are from a study of blood T cell repertoires in COVID-19. The method was immunoSEQ multiplex PCR; TCRdb's version includes in-frame clones alone and lacks a portion of them. Counted here are 150,000 or so clones, around four fifths occurring once; the ten biggest clones make up 38%. This CDR3 is 15 amino acids long. The ends were cut back, 5 bases at V and 6 bases at J, with 14 bases in the middle. Germline CDR1 and CDR2: MDHEN and SYDVKM. Sequencing was carried out using peripheral blood. The V gene is TRBV28, the J gene TRBJ1-6; possibly TRBD1 for D (6 bases). The TCR comes from a human donor in a cohort sampled during active COVID-19. DNA of the CDR3: TGTGCCAGCAGTCCCCAGGACAGCCTTAATTCACCCCTCCACTTT. Protein: CASSPQDSLNSPLHF.